The 24 T cell receptor beta chains given below trace back to one sample, sequenced in a study of blood T cell repertoires in COVID-19. Generated by immunoSEQ multiplex PCR, the TCRdb table keeps only in-frame clones and is missing some. The table has approximately 230,000 clones, about 86% seen once. The sequenced sample consisted of peripheral blood. These receptors came from a man aged 80 or over with acute or convalescent COVID-19.

V and J are TRBV6-4 and TRBJ2-1; 7 bases agree with TRBD1. Germline V gene lookup returns CDR1 MRHNA and CDR2 SNTAGT. This CDR3 has 16 amino acids. Germline trimming cut 2 bases from V and 2 bases from J; bases unmatched to any gene: 6. The CDR3 nucleotides are TGTGCCAGCAGTGACCAGACAGGGCCGACCTACAATGAGCAGTTCTTC. It translates to CASSDQTGPTYNEQFF.

This clone was counted a few times. V and J are TRBV4-1 and TRBJ2-7; possible D gene TRBD2, 6 bases. Trimming shortened V by 3 bases and J by 2 bases, and 26 bases separated the two germline ends. Per the germline V gene, CDR1 is MGHRA and CDR2 is YSYEKL. There are 19 residues in the CDR3. The CDR3 spells CASSQVGGRQRAAPYEQYF. CDR3 nucleotides: TGCGCCAGCAGCCAGGTGGGCGGCCGCCAGCGGGCCGCCCCCTACGAGCAGTACTTC.

The chain employs TRBV5-8 and TRBJ1-2; D not certain. This CDR3 spans 14 amino acids. Trimming left V 2 bases short and J 4 bases short, with 12 bases between. Germline lookup yields CDR1 SGHTS and CDR2 YDEGEE. This CDR3 is CASSFPGLSYGYTF. In DNA, the CDR3 is TGTGCCAGCAGCTTCCCCGGGTTGAGCTATGGCTACACCTTC.

This chain uses TRBV6-6 with TRBJ2-7, with TRBD2 identical over 11 bases. V was pared by 5 bases and J by 0 bases, with 9 bases of the junction left unmatched. CDR1 is MNHNY, CDR2 SVGAGI, per germline (reference sequence). CDR3 length: 17 amino acids. The CDR3 sequence: CASSLSGTSGSSYEQYF. DNA for the CDR3: TGTGCCAGCAGTCTGTCCGGGACTAGCGGAAGCTCCTACGAGCAGTACTTC.

The rearrangement uses TRBV6-5 and TRBJ2-1; TRBD2 is a possible D gene (6 bases). CDR3 length equals 13 residues. Trimming removed 2 bases from V and 4 bases from J, with 6 bases in between. Germline CDR1 reads MNHEY; CDR2 reads SVGAGI. CDR3 protein: CASSYGGYNEQFF. CDR3 DNA sequence: TGTGCCAGCAGTTACGGGGGGTACAATGAGCAGTTCTTC.

In this sample, this clone turned up a few times. V is TRBV7-6 and J is TRBJ2-3, with 9 bases matching TRBD1. This CDR3 region has 14 residues. Germline V gives CDR1 SGHVS, CDR2 FNYEAQ. J lost 5 bases, V lost 1 base, and 1 base had no gene match. CDR3 loop: CASSLGQGEDTQYF. The CDR3 DNA is TGTGCCAGCAGCTTAGGACAGGGGGAAGATACGCAGTATTTT.

The genes are TRBV25-1 and TRBJ2-2, with D hard to call. Germline lookup yields CDR1 MGHDK and CDR2 SYGVNS. The CDR3 has 12 amino acids. Trimming cost V 5 bases and J 7 bases, with 8 bases left between them. The CDR3 sequence is CASSNRIGELFF. CDR3 nucleotide sequence: TGTGCCAGCAGTAACAGAATCGGGGAGCTGTTTTTT.

This clone is a singleton in its sample. The J gene is TRBJ2-1, the V gene TRBV19; D remains ambiguous. V lost 3 bases and J 0 bases, leaving 9 bases between the germline ends. CDR1 and CDR2 from the germline V gene are LNHDA and SQIVND (reference sequence). CDR3 length equals 15 residues. The CDR3 loop is CASSIGQSSYNEQFF. The CDR3 nucleotides are TGTGCCAGTAGTATTGGGCAGAGCTCCTACAATGAGCAGTTCTTC.

The chain joins TRBV5-1 to TRBJ2-1, with D possibly TRBD1 on 6 matching bases. From germline, CDR1 is SGHRS and CDR2 YFSETQ. The CDR3 sequence is 16 residues long. Deletions cut 4 bases from V and 9 bases from J, with 23 bases between. The CDR3 sequence: CASSPTGSLLGAEQFF. In DNA, the CDR3 is TGCGCCAGCAGCCCAACAGGTAGCCTACTGGGGGCTGAGCAGTTCTTC.

The gene calls are TRBV27 and TRBJ2-7; D possibly corresponds to TRBD2 (6 bases). Looked up from germline, CDR1 is MNHEY and CDR2 is SMNVEV (reference sequence). Trimming cost V 11 bases and J 2 bases, with 16 bases left between them. The CDR3 contains 13 residues. CDR3 bases: TGTGCCTACCTCGGTGGGGGGACCTACGAGCAGTACTTC. Translating it yields CAYLGGGTYEQYF.

The chain joins TRBV3-1 (or the pseudogene TRBV3-2) to TRBJ1-1; the D is unclear. Trimming shortened V by 4 bases and J by 7 bases, and 19 bases separated the two germline ends. CDR3 length: 15 amino acids. Germline V gene lookup returns CDR1 LGHDT and CDR2 YNNKEL (reference sequence). The CDR3 region has the DNA TGTGCCAGCAGCCCGCTCCAGGCGAAGGTGGGTGAAGCTTTCTTT. Its protein product is CASSPLQAKVGEAFF.

The chain has TRBV28 and TRBJ2-1; 11 bases are shared with TRBD1. CDR1 and CDR2 (germline): MDHEN, SYDVKM. V lost 5 bases and J lost 7; bases outside the gene matches: 10. The CDR3 runs 16 residues. The CDR3 DNA reads as TGTGCCAGCAGTATCCAACTGGGACAGGGGGGGAATGAGCAGTTCTTC. This translates into CASSIQLGQGGNEQFF.

As regards this clone: Other nucleotide sequences in the sample specify the same CDR3. The J gene is TRBJ2-7, the V gene TRBV6-5, with 10 positions matching TRBD1. The CDR3 consists of 14 residues. CDR1 and CDR2 from the germline V gene are MNHEY and SVGAGI. The V and J ends lost 6 bases and 2 bases, in that order; junction bases with no gene match: 4. DNA of the CDR3: TGTGCCAGCAGACGCGGACAGGGGGCCTACGAGCAGTACTTC. Its translation: CASRRGQGAYEQYF.

Comment on this clone: Relative to the germline gene, one junction end is altered; a read error may explain this. The genes are TRBV7-7 and TRBJ2-3, with 13 bases identical to TRBD2. The CDR3 contains 18 residues. The germline V gene encodes CDR1 SSHAT and CDR2 FNYEAQ (reference sequence). The CDR3 DNA reads as TGTGCTAGCAGCTCGGGACTAGCGGGGCGCCCTAGCACAGATACGCAGTATTTT. Translation gives CASSSGLAGRPSTDTQYF. Looking up the rest from reference TRBV7-7 and TRBJ2-3 gives the full variable domain: GAGVSQSPRYKVTKRGQDVTLRCDPISSHATLYWYQQALGQGPEFLTYFNYEAQPDKSGLPSDRFSAERPEGSISTLTIQRTEQRDSAMYRCASSSGLAGRPSTDTQYFGPGTRLTVL.

The chain joins TRBV6-2 or TRBV6-3 to TRBJ2-1; 10 nucleotides match TRBD2. V dropped 0 bases and J dropped 4; count of bases not matched to a gene: 9. This CDR3 is built from 18 residues. CDR1 MNHEY and CDR2 SVGEGT come from the germline V gene. The CDR3 DNA sequence: TGTGCCAGCAGTTACTCGAGAAGCGGGGGGGTTAGGTACAATGAGCAGTTCTTC. This codes for CASSYSRSGGVRYNEQFF.

This chain connects TRBV27 to TRBJ2-7; a possible D gene is TRBD2 (5 bases). Between the trimmed V and J ends, which lost 1 base and 6 bases, there was a span of 16 bases. The V gene's germline CDR1 is MNHEY and CDR2 SMNVEV (reference sequence). This CDR3 is built from 15 residues. The CDR3 loop is CASSLYRLPGSEQYF. CDR3 nucleotide sequence: TGTGCCAGCAGTTTATATCGATTACCGGGATCCGAGCAGTACTTC.

The chain joins TRBV2 to TRBJ2-7; 8 nucleotides line up with TRBD2. V gave up 6 bases and J gave up 6 bases; unmatched junction bases: 13. The CDR3 length is 15 residues. CDR1 SNHLY and CDR2 FYNNEI come from the germline V gene. For the CDR3, the DNA is TGTGCCAGCAGCCGTCCCGCCGGGGGGGGGAGCGAGCAGTACTTC. It yields the protein CASSRPAGGGSEQYF.

The CDR3 spells CASSEVDGTLSYEQYF. As DNA, the CDR3 is TGTGCCAGCAGCGAGGTGGATGGCACCCTTTCCTACGAGCAGTACTTC. The J gene is TRBJ2-7, the V gene TRBV5-4; D unclear. The CDR3 length is 16 residues. Germline V gives CDR1 SGHNT, CDR2 YYREEE (reference sequence). V was trimmed by 4 bases and J by 1 base, leaving 18 bases between them.

The gene calls are TRBV6-6 and TRBJ2-3, with 7 bases fitting TRBD2. Per the germline V gene, CDR1 is MNHNY and CDR2 is SVGAGI (reference sequence). V lost 10 bases and J lost 5; bases outside the gene matches: 18. The CDR3 has 16 residues. The CDR3 spells CATSSWMGGRGDTQYF. As DNA, the CDR3 is TGTGCCACCTCTAGCTGGATGGGAGGGAGGGGAGATACGCAGTATTTT.

The V call is TRBV19, the J call TRBJ2-3; 12 bases fit TRBD2. The junction had 13 bases not matched to a gene; V was cut back by 3 bases and J by 6 bases. This CDR3 has 18 residues. Germline V gene lookup returns CDR1 LNHDA and CDR2 SQIVND (reference sequence). The CDR3 bases are TGTGCCAGTAGTATGGCCCGCTGGACTAGCGGGGTTAGGGATACGCAGTATTTT. Translated, it gives CASSMARWTSGVRDTQYF.

The rearrangement joins TRBV20-1 to TRBJ1-2; D ambiguous. The V end was cut by 5 bases, the J end by 7 bases, with 8 bases between. Germline values: CDR1 DFQATT, CDR2 SNEGSKA (reference sequence). The CDR3 extends over 10 amino acids. CDR3: CSAPISGYTF. The CDR3 DNA reads as TGCAGTGCTCCTATCTCTGGCTACACCTTC.

CDR3 DNA: TGTGCCAGCAGCTTAGGGCAGGGGGAAAGGGGTGTATACGAGCAGTACTTC. This codes for CASSLGQGERGVYEQYF. The V gene is TRBV7-8, the J gene TRBJ2-7; 7 nucleotides line up with TRBD1. Germline CDR1 reads SGHVS; CDR2 reads FQNEAQ. Germline trimming cut 1 base from V and 4 bases from J; bases unmatched to any gene: 13. The CDR3 sequence is 17 residues long.

The rearrangement joins TRBV25-1 to TRBJ1-3; D might be TRBD1 (6 bases). V was shortened by 2 bases and J by 4 bases, with 9 bases between the two germline ends. CDR1 is MGHDK, CDR2 SYGVNS, per germline. This CDR3 is built from 14 residues. CDR3: CASSETGFGNTIYF. Here the CDR3 DNA reads TGTGCCAGCAGTGAAACAGGGTTCGGAAACACCATATATTTT.

The rearrangement joins TRBV19 to TRBJ1-2; D is unclear. Per the germline V gene, CDR1 is LNHDA and CDR2 is SQIVND (reference sequence). Trimming shortened V by 6 bases and J by 4 bases, and 6 bases separated the two germline ends. This CDR3 contains 11 residues. DNA for the CDR3: TGTGCCAGTAGCCCGGGCTATGGCTACACCTTC. Its protein is CASSPGYGYTF. Filled out from reference TRBV19 and TRBJ1-2, the complete variable domain reads DGGITQSPKYLFRKEGQNVTLSCEQNLNHDAMYWYRQDPGQGLRLIYYSQIVNDFQKGDIAEGYSVSREKKESFPLTVTSAQKNPTAFYLCASSPGYGYTFGSGTRLTVV.